Reported below is one T cell receptor beta chain. This record comes from a study of shared clonotypes between healthy human individuals. About the research overall: Per-donor plates numbered three CD4 naive, three CD4 memory, two CD8 naive and one CD8 memory.

The CDR3 covers 18 residues. With V trimmed by 2 bases and J by 7 bases, 15 bases remained unmatched. Germline V gives CDR1 MNHEY, CDR2 SMNVEV (reference sequence). A deep-level run was used for the assay. Several immunoSEQ plates held equal portions of the genomic DNA taken from each subset. Profiled with immunoSEQ multiplex PCR; TCRdb holds only in-frame clones, not every one. The repertoire has about 1.9 million clones, around 93% of them found once; the top ten carry more than 1.5%. CD45RO-negative, CCR7-selected cells formed the naive CD8 fraction, which excluded terminally differentiated effector memory CD45RA+ cells.

The sample consisted of naive CD8+ T cells from PBMCs. The sequence was collected from a man aged 18 to 29 in good health. Some clones in this sample may be carry-over from other donors' samples. The chain uses TRBV27 and TRBJ2-4; TRBD2 matches 9 bases. The DNA of the CDR3 is TGTGCCAGCAGTTTAAGCGGGGGTAGCGGGAGCGTAGTTAACATTCAGTACTTC. It is translated as CASSLSGGSGSVVNIQYF.